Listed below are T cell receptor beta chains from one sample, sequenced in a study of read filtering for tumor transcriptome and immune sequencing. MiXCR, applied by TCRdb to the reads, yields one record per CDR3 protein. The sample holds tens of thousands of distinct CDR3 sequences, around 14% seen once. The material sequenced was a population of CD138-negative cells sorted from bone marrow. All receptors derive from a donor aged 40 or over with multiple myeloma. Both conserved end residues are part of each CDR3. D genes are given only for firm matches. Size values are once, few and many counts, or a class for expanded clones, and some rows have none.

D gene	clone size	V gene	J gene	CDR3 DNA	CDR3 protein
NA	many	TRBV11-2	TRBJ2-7	TGTGCCAGCAGCCCGAAGGTGGTTTCCGAGCAGTACTTC	CASSPKVVSEQYF
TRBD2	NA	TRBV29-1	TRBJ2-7	TGCAGCGTTGAGGGACTAGACTACGAGCAGTACTTC	CSVEGLDYEQYF
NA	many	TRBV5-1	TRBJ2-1	TGCGCCAGTACCCCCTTGAGCGACAATGAGCAGTTCTTC	CASTPLSDNEQFF
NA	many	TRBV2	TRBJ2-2	TGTGCCAGCAGTGGTGTTAGCGTATCTTTT	CASSGVSVSF
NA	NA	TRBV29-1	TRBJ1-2	TGCAGCGTGTCCGGGGAGGGGGGATCTAACTATGGCTACACCTTC	CSVSGEGGSNYGYTF
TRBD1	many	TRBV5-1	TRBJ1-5	TGCGCCAGCAGCTTGGGGCCAGGGGGTCATCAGCCCCAGCATTTT	CASSLGPGGHQPQHF
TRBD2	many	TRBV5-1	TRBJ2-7	TGCGCCAGCAGCTTGGTATTAGCGGGAGATGACGAGCAGTACTTC	CASSLVLAGDDEQYF
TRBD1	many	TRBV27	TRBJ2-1	TGTGCCAGCGGCAGGGGGAATGAGCAGTTCTTC	CASGRGNEQFF
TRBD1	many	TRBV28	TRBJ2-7	TGTGCCAGCAGTTCCCTAATTGGGAGAGACAGGGGGCTCTCCTACGAGCAGTACTTC	CASSSLIGRDRGLSYEQYF
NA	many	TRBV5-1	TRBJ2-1	TGCGCCAGCAGCTTGGTAGAGGATGAGCAGTTCTTC	CASSLVEDEQFF
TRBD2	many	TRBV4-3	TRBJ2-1	TGCGCCAGCAGCCTACAACCTAGCGGGGGTTACAATGAGCAGTTCTTC	CASSLQPSGGYNEQFF